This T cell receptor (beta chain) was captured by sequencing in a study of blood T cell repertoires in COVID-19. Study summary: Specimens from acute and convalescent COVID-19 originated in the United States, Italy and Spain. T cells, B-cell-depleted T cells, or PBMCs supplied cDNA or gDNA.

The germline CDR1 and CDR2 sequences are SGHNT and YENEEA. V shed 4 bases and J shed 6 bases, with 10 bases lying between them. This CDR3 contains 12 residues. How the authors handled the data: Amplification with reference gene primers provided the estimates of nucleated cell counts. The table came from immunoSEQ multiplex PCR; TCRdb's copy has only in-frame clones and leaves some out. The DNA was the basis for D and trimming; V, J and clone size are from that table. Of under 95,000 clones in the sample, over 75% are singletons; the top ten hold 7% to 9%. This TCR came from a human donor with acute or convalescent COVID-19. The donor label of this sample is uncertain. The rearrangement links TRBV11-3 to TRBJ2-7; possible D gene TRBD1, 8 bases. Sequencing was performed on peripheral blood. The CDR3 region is CASSYRGGEQYF. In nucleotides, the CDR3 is TGTGCCAGCAGCTACAGGGGGGGCGAGCAGTACTTC. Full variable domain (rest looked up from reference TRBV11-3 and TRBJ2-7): EAGVVQSPRYKIIEKKQPVAFWCNPISGHNTLYWYLQNLGQGPELLIRYENEEAVDDSQLPKDRFSAERLKGVDSTLKIQPAELGDSAVYLCASSYRGGEQYFGPGTRLTVT.